The TCR beta chain under discussion was sequenced for a study of CXCR3-negative and CXCR3-positive naive CD8 T cells. For the study at large: Overall TRB read output was about 135 million, and each library contained about 1.5 +/- 0.3 million reads.

The libraries of TRB cDNA were prepared using 5' RACE with UMI labels. From the 5' RACE reads, TCRdb lists one entry per CDR3 protein and no DNA. The table lists approximately 62,000 distinct CDR3 sequences. Every CD8+ subset sample held about 300,000 flow-sorted cells, done in triplicate. CDR1 and CDR2 from the germline V gene are SGHTA and FQGTGA. The CDR3 length is 14 residues. In the case of this clonotype: Antigen specificity is unknown.

Study-level points and caveats: Hydrophobicity of TRB CDR3s was greater in CXCR3-positive naive cells than in CXCR3-negative naive cells. Naive subsets had comparable surface CD5, so TRB CDR3 properties gauged TCR strength.

This TCR came from a human donor in good health. Some clones in this sample may be carry-over from other donors' samples. Source material: naive CXCR3- CD8+ T cells from blood. Subset in this sample: CD45RO-CCR7+CD27+CD95- naive CD8+ T cells lacking CXCR3 (TNR3-). V is TRBV7-3 and J is TRBJ2-7; without DNA, the TCRdb call of TRBD2 cannot be checked. This chain's CDR3 is CASSSEGEGYEQYF.